What follows describes a single T cell receptor (beta chain). Data came from immunoSEQ multiplex PCR; TCRdb stores just in-frame clones and leaves some out. The sample lists 70,000 to 90,000 clones, approximately 90% occurring once. These data originate in a study of siplizumab effects on memory and regulatory T cells. V lost 1 base, J lost 4 bases, and 10 bases lay in between. Per germline, CDR1 SGHTA and CDR2 FQGNSA. The CDR3 totals 14 residues. The sequencing sample was made of CD4+ T cells sorted from blood. This clonotype was obtained from a human donor in good health. The V gene is TRBV7-2, the J gene TRBJ1-2; D unresolved. CDR3 DNA: TGTGCCAGCAGCTTAGGATACCGTACCTATGGCTACACCTTC. Translating it yields CASSLGYRTYGYTF.